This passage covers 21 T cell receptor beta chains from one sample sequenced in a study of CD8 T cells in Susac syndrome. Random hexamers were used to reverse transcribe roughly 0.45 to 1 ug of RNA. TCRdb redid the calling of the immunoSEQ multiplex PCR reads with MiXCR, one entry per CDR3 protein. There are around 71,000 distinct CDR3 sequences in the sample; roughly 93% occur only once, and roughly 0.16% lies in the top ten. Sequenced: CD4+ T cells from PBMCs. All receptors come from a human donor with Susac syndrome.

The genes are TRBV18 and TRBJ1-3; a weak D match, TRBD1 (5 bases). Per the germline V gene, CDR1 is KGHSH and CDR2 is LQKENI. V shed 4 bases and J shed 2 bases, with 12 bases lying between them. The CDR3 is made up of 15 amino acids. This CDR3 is CASSLRTRAGNTIYF. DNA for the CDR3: TGTGCCAGCTCACTGAGGACACGCGCTGGAAACACCATATATTTT.

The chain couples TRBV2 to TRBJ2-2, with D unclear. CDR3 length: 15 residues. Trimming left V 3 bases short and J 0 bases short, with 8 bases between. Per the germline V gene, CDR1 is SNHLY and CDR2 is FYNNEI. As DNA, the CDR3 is TGTGCCAGCAGTGAGCGGCCTACGAACACCGGGGAGCTGTTTTTT. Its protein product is CASSERPTNTGELFF. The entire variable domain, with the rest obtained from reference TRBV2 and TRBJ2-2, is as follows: EPEVTQTPSHQVTQMGQEVILRCVPISNHLYFYWYRQILGQKVEFLVSFYNNEISEKSEIFDDQFSVERPDGSNFTLKIRSTKLEDSAMYFCASSERPTNTGELFFGEGSRLTVL.

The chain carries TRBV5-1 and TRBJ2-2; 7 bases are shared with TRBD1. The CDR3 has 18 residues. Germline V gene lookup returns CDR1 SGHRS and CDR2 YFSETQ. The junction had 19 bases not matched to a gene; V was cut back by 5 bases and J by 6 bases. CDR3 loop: CASRPTNLRGLQAGELFF. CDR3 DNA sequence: TGCGCCAGCAGACCGACAAACTTAAGGGGGCTGCAGGCCGGGGAGCTGTTTTTT.

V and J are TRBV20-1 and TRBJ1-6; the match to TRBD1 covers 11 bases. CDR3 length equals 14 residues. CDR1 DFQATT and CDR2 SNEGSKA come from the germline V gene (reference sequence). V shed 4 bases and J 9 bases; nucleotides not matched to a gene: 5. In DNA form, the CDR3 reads TGCAGTGCTACTGCCGGGACAGGGGGTTCACCCCTCCACTTT. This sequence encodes CSATAGTGGSPLHF.

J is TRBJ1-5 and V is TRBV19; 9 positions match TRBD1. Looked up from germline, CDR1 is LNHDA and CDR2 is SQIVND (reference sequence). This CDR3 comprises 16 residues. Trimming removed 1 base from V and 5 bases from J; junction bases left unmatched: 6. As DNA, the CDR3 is TGTGCCAGTAGTATAGCCGGACAGGGGCCCTATCAGCCCCAGCATTTT. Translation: CASSIAGQGPYQPQHF.

The DNA for the CDR3 is TGTGCCAGCAGCTTAATGGGAGCAACTAATGAAAAACTGTTTTTT. It translates to CASSLMGATNEKLFF. The rearrangement links TRBV7-2 to TRBJ1-4, with D unclear. Deletions cut 2 bases from V and 0 bases from J, with 7 bases between. The CDR3 runs 15 residues. Germline CDR1 is SGHTA and CDR2 is FQGNSA.

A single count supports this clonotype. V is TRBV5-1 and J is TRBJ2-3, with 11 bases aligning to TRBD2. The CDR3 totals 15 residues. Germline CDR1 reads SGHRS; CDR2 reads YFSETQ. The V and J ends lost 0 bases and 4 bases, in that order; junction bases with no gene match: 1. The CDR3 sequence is CASSLGLAGPDTQYF. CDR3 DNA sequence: TGCGCCAGCAGCTTGGGACTAGCGGGGCCAGATACGCAGTATTTT.

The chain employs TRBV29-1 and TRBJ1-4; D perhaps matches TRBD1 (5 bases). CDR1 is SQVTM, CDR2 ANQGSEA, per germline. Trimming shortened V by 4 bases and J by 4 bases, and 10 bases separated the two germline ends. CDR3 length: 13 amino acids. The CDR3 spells CSVGGQGNEKLFF. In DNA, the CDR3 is TGCAGCGTTGGAGGCCAGGGTAATGAAAAACTGTTTTTT.

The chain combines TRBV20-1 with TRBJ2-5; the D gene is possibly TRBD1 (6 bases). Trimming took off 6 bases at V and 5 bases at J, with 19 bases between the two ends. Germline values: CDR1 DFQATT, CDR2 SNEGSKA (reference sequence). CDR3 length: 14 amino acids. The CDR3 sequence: CSARGGRDRETQYF. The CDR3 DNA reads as TGCAGTGCCCGAGGGGGACGGGATCGGGAGACCCAGTACTTC.

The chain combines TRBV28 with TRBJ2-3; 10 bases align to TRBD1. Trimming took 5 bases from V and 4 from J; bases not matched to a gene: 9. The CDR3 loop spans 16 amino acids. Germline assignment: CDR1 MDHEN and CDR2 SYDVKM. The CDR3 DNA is TGTGCCAGCAGTCCCGGGACAGGGGTAGCGTCAGATACGCAGTATTTT. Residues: CASSPGTGVASDTQYF. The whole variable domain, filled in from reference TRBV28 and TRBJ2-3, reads DVKVTQSSRYLVKRTGEKVFLECVQDMDHENMFWYRQDPGLGLRLIYFSYDVKMKEKGDIPEGYSVSREKKERFSLILESASTNQTSMYLCASSPGTGVASDTQYFGPGTRLTVL.

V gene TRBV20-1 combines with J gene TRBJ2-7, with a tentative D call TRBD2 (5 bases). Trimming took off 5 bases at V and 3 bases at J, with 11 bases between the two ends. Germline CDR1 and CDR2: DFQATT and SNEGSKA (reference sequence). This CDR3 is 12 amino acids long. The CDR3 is CSADEGFYEQYF. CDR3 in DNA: TGCAGTGCTGACGAGGGTTTCTACGAGCAGTACTTC.

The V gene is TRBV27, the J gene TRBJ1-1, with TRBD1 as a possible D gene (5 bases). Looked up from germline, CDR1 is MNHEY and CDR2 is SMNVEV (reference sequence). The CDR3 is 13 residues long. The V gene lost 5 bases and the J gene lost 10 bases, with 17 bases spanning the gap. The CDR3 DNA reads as TGTGCCAGCAGTCCAGGGTTTCCCTCGGCAGCTTTCTTT. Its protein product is CASSPGFPSAAFF.

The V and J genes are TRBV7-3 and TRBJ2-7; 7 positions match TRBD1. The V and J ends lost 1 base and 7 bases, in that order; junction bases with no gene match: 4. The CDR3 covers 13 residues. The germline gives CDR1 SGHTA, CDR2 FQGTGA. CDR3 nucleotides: TGTGCCAGCAGCTTAAACTCAGGGGGAGAGCAGTACTTC. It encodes CASSLNSGGEQYF.

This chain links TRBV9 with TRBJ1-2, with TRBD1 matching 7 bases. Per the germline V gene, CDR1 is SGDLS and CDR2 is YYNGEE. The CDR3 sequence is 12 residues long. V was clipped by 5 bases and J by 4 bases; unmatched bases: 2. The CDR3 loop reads CASRTGTYGYTF. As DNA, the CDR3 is TGTGCCAGCAGGACAGGGACCTATGGCTACACCTTC.

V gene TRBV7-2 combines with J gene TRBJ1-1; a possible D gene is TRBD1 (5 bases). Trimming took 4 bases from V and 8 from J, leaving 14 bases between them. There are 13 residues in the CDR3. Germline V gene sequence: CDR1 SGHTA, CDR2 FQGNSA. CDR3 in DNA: TGTGCCAGCAGCTCCCGGGACGGCGGGGAAGCTTTCTTT. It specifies CASSSRDGGEAFF.

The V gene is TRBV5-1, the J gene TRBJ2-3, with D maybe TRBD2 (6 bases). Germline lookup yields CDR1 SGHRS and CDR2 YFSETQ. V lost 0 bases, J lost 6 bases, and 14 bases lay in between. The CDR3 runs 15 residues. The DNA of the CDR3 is TGCGCCAGCAGCTTGGCGGGACTCGACGGCGATACGCAGTATTTT. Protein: CASSLAGLDGDTQYF.

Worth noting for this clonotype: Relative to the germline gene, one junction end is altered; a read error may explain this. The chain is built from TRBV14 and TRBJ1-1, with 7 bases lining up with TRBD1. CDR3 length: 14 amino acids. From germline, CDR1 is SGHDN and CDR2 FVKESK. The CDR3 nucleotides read TGTGCCAGCAGCCGGGACAGTCTAGACACTGAAGTTTTCTTT. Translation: CASSRDSLDTEVFF.

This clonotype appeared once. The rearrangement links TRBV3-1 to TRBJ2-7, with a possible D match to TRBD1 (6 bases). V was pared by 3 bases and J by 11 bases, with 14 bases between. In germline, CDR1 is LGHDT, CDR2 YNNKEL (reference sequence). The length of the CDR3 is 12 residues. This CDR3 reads CASSHRTVDKYF. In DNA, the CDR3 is TGTGCCAGCAGCCACCGGACAGTCGATAAGTACTTC.

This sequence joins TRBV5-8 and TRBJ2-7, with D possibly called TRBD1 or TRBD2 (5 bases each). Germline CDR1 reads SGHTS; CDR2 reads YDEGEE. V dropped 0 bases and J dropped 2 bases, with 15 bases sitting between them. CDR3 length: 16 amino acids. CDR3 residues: CASSLGSWGRAYEQYF. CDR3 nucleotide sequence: TGTGCCAGCAGCTTGGGTAGCTGGGGACGGGCCTACGAGCAGTACTTC. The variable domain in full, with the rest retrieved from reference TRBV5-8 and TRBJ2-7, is EAGVTQSPTHLIKTRGQQATLRCSPISGHTSVYWYQQALGLGLQFLLWYDEGEERNRGNFPPRFSGRQFPNYSSELNVNALELEDSALYLCASSLGSWGRAYEQYFGPGTRLTVT.

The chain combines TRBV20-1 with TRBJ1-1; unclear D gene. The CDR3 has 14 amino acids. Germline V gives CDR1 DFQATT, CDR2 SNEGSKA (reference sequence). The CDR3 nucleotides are TGCACCCCCCTGTTGGGGTTCATGAACACTGAAGCTTTCTTT. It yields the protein CTPLLGFMNTEAFF.

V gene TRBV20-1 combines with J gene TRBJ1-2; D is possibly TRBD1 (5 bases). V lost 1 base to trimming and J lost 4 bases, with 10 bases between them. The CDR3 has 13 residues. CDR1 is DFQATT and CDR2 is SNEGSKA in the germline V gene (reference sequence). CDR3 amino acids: CSARVGTSYGYTF. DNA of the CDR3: TGCAGTGCTAGAGTTGGGACTTCCTATGGCTACACCTTC.